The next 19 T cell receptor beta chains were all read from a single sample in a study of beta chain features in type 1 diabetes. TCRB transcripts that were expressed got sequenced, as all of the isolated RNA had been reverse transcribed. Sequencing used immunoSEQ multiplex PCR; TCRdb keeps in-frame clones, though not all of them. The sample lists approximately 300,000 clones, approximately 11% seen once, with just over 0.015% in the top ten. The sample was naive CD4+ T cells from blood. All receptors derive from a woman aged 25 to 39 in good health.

The CDR3 region has the DNA TGTGCCAGCAGCATCGGGACTAGCCAACCTTACGAGCAGTACTTC. Its translation: CASSIGTSQPYEQYF. V gene TRBV9 combines with J gene TRBJ2-7; the match to TRBD2 covers 9 bases. Germline CDR1 is SGDLS and CDR2 is YYNGEE. This CDR3 comprises 15 residues. J lost 4 bases, V lost 4 bases, and 9 bases had no gene match.

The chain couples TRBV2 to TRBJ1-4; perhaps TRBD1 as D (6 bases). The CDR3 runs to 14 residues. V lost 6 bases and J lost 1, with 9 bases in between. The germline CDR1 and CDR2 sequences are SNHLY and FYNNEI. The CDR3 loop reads CASRLQGTNEKLFF. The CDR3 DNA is TGTGCCAGCAGGTTACAGGGAACTAATGAAAAACTGTTTTTT. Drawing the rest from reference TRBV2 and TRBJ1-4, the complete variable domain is EPEVTQTPSHQVTQMGQEVILRCVPISNHLYFYWYRQILGQKVEFLVSFYNNEISEKSEIFDDQFSVERPDGSNFTLKIRSTKLEDSAMYFCASRLQGTNEKLFFGSGTQLSVL.

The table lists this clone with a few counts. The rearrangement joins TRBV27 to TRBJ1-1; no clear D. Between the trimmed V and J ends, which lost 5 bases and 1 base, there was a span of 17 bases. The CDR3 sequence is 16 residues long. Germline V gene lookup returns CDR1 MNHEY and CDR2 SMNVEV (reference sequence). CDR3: CASSLQKLQQNTEAFF. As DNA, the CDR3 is TGTGCCAGCAGTCTTCAGAAGTTACAGCAGAACACTGAAGCTTTCTTT.

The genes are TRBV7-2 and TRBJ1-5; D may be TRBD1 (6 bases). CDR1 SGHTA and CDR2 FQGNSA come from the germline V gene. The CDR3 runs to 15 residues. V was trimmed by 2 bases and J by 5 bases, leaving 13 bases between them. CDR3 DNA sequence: TGTGCCAGCAGCTTACGGCAGGGGAAAGATCAGCCCCAGCATTTT. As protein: CASSLRQGKDQPQHF.

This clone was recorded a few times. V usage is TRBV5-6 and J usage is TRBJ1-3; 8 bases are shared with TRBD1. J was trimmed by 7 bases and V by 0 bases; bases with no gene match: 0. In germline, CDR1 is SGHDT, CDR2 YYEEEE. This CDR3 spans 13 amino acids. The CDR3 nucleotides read TGTGCCAGCAGCTTGGGACAGGGGAACACCATATATTTT. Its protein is CASSLGQGNTIYF.

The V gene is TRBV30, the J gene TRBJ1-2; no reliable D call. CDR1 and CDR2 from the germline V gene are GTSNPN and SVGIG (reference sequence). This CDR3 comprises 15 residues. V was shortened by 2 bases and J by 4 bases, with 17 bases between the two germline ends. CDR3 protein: CAWSSTGFQLYGYTF. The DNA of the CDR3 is TGTGCCTGGAGTTCGACGGGATTCCAGCTCTATGGCTACACCTTC. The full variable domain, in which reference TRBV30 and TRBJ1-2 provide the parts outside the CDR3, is SQTIHQWPATLVQPVGSPLSLECTVEGTSNPNLYWYRQAAGRGLQLLFYSVGIGQISSEVPQNLSASRPQDRQFILSSKKLLLSDSGFYLCAWSSTGFQLYGYTFGSGTRLTVV.

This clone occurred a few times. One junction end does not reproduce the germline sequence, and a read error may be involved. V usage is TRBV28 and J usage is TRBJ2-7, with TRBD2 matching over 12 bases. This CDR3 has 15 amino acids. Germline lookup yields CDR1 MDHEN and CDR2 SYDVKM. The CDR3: CASSPPLRLAGAIGF. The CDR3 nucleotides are TGTGCCAGCAGTCCTCCCCTTCGACTAGCGGGGGCTATAGGCTTC.

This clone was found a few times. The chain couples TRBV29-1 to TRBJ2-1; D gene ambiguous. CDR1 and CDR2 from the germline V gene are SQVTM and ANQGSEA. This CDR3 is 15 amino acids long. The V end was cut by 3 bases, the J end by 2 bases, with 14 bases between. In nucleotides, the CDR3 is TGCAGCGTTGACTCACAAATTACCCCCTACAATGAGCAGTTCTTC. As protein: CSVDSQITPYNEQFF.

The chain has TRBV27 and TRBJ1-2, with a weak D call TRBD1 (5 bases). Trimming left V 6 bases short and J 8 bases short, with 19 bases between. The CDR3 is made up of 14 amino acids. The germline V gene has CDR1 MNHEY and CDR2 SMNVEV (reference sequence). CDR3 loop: CASRNGGMERGYTF. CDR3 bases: TGTGCCAGCAGAAATGGGGGGATGGAACGGGGCTACACCTTC.

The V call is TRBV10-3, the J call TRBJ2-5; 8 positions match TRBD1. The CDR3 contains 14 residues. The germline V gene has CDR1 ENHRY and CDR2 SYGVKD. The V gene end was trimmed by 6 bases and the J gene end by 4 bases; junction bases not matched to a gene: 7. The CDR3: CAIRRQGSGETQYF. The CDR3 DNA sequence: TGTGCCATCAGAAGACAGGGGTCTGGAGAGACCCAGTACTTC.

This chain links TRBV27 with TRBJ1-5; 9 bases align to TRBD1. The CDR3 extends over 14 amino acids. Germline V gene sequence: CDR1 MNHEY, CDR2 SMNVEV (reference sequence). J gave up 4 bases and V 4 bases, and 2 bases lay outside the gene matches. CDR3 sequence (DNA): TGTGCCAGCAGTTCGACAGGGGGAAATCAGCCCCAGCATTTT. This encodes CASSSTGGNQPQHF.

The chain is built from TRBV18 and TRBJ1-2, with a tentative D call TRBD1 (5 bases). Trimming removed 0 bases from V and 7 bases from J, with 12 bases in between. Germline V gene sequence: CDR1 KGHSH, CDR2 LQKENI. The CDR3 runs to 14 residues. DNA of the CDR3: TGTGCCAGCTCACCACCGAGCGGGGCTCCTGGCTACACCTTC. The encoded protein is CASSPPSGAPGYTF.

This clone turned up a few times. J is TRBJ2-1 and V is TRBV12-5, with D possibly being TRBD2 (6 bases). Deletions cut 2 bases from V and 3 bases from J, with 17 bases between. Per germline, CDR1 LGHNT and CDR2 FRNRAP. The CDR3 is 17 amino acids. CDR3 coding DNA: TGTGCTAGTGGTTTGCGACGGGAAAACGGGGGCTACAATGAGCAGTTCTTC. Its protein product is CASGLRRENGGYNEQFF.

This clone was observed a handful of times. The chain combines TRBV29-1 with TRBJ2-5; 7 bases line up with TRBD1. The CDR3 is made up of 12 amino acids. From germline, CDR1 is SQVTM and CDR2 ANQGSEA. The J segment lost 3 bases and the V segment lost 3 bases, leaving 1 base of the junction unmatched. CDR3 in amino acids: CSVDQGEETQYF. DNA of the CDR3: TGCAGCGTTGATCAGGGGGAAGAGACCCAGTACTTC. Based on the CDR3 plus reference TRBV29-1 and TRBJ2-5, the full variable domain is SAVISQKPSRDICQRGTSLTIQCQVDSQVTMMFWYRQQPGQSLTLIATANQGSEATYESGFVIDKFPISRPNLTFSTLTVSNMSPEDSSIYLCSVDQGEETQYFGPGTRLLVL.

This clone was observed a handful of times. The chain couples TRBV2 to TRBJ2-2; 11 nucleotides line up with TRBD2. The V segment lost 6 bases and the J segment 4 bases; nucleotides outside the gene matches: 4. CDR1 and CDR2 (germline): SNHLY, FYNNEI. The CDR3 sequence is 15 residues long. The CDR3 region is CASRVAGGLTGELFF. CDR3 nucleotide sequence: TGTGCCAGCAGGGTAGCGGGAGGGCTCACCGGGGAGCTGTTTTTT.

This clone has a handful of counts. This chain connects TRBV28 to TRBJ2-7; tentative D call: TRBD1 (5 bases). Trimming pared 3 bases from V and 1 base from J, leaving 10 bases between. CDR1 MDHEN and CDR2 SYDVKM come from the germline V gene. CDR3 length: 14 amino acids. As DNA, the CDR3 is TGTGCCAGCAGTTTCTCCAGGGATTCCTACGAGCAGTACTTC. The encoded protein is CASSFSRDSYEQYF.

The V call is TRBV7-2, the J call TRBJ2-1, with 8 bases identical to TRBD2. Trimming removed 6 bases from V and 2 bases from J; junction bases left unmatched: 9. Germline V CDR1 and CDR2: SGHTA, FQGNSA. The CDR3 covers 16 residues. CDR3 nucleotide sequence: TGTGCCAGCAGTCTAATCAGCGGGAGTGCCTACAATGAGCAGTTCTTC. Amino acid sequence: CASSLISGSAYNEQFF.

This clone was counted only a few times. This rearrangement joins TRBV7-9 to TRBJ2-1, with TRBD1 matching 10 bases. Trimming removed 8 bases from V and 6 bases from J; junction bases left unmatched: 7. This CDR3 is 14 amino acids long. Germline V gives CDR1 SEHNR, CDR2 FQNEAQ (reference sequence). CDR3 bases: TGTGCCAGCTCTGACAGGGGGCGGATCAATGAGCAGTTCTTC. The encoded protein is CASSDRGRINEQFF.

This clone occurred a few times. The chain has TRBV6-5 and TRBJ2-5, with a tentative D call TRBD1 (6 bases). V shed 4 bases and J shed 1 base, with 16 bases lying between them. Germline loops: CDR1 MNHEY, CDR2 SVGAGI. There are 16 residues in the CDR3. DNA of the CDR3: TGTGCCAGCAGTTCCACGGGACATAGTATCCAAGAGACCCAGTACTTC. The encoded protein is CASSSTGHSIQETQYF.